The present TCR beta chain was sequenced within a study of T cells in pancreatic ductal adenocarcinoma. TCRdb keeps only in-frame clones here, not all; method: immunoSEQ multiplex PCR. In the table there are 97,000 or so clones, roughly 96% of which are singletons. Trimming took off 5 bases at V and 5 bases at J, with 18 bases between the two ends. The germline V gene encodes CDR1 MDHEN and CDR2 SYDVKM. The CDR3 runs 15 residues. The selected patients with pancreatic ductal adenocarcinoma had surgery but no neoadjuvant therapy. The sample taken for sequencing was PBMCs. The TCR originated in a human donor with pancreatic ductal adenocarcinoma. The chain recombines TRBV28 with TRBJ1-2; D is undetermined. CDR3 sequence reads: CASSPASGVPYGYTF. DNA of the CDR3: TGTGCCAGCAGTCCCGCCTCCGGGGTTCCTTATGGCTACACCTTC.